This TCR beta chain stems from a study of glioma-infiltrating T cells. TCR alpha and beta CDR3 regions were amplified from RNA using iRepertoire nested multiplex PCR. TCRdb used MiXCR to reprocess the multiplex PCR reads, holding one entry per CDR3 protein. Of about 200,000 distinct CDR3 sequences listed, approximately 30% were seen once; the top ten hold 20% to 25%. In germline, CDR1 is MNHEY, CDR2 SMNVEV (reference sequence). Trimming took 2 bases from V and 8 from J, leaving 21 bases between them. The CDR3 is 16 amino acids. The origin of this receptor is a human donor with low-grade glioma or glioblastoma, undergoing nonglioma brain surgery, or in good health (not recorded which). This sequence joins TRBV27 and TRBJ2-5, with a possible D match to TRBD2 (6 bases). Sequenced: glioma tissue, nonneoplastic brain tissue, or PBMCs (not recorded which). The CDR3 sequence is CASSLTFGGRVGTQYF. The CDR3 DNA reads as TGTGCCAGCAGTTTAACCTTCGGGGGACGCGTTGGAACCCAGTACTTC.